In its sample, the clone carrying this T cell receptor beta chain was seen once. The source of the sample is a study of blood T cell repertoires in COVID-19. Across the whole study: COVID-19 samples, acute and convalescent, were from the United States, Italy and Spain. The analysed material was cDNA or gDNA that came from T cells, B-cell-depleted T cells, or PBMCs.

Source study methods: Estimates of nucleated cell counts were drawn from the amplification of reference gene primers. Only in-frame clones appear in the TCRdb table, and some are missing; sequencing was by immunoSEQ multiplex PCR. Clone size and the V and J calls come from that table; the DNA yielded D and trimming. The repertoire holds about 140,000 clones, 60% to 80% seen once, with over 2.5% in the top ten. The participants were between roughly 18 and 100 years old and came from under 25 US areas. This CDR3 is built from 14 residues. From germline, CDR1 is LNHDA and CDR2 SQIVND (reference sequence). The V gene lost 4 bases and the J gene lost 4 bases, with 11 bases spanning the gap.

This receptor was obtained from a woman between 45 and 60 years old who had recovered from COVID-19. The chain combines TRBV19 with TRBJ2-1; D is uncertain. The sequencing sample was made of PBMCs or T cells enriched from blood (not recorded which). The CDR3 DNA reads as TGTGCCAGTAGTACCCTCCCCGGTTACAATGAGCAGTTCTTC. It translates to CASSTLPGYNEQFF.